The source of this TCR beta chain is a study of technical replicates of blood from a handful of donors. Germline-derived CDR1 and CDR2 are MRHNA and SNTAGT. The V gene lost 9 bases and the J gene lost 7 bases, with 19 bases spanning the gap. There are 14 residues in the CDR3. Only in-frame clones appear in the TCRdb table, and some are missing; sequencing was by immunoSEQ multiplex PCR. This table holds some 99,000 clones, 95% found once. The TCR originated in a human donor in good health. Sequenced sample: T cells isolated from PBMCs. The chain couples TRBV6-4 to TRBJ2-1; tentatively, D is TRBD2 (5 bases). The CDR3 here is CARTASPPDNEQFF. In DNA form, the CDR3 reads TGTGCCAGGACCGCTAGCCCCCCGGATAATGAGCAGTTCTTC.